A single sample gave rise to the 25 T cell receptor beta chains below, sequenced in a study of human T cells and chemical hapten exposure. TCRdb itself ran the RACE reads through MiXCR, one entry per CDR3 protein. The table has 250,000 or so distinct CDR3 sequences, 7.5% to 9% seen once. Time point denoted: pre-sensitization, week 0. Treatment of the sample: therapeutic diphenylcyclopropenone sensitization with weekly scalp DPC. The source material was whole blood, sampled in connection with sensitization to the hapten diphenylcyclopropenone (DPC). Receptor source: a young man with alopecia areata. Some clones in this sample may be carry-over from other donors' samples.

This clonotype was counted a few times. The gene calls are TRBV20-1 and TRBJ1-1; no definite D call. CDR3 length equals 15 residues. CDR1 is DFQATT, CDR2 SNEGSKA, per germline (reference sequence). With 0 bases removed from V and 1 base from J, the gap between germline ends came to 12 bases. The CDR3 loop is CSARDSGPWNTEAFF. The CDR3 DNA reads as TGCAGTGCTAGAGATTCCGGGCCTTGGAACACTGAAGCTTTCTTT.

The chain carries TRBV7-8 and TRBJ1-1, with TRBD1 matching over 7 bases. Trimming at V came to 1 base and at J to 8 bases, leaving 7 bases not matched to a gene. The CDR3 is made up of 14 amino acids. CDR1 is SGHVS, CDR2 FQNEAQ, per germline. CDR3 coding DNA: TGTGCCAGCAGCTTAGGAACGGGACAGAGAGAAGCTTTCTTT. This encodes CASSLGTGQREAFF.

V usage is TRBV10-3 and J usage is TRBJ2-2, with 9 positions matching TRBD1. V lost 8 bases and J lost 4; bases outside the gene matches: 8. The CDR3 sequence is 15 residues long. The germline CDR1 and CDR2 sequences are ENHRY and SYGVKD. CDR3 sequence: CAILVGTGSTGELFF. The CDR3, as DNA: TGTGCCATCTTGGTCGGGACAGGGTCCACCGGGGAGCTGTTTTTT.

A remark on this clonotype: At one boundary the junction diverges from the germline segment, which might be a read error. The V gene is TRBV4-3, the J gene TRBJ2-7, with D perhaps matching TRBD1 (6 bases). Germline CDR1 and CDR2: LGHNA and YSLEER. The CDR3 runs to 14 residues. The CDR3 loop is CASSQERRQDSLLF. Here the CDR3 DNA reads TGCGCCAGCAGCCAAGAAAGGCGCCAGGACAGCTTACTCTTC.

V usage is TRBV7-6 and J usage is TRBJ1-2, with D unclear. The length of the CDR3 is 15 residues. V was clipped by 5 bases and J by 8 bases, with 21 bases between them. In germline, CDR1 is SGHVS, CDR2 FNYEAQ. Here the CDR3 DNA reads TGTGCCAGCAGCCCCTCAGCAGGAACCCTCGAGGGCTACACCTTC. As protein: CASSPSAGTLEGYTF.

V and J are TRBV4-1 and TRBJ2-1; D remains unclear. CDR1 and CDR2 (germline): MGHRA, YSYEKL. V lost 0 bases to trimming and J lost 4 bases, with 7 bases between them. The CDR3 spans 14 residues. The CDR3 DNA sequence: TGCGCCAGCAGCCAAGAAACCGGATACAATGAGCAGTTCTTC. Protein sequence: CASSQETGYNEQFF.

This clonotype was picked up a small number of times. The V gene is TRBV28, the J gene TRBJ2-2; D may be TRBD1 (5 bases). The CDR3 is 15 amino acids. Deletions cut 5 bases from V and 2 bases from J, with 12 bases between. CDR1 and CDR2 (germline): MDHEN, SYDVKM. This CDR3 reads CASSPSGSNTGELFF. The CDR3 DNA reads TGTGCCAGCAGTCCGTCAGGGTCTAACACCGGGGAGCTGTTTTTT. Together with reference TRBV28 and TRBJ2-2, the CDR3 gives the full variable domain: DVKVTQSSRYLVKRTGEKVFLECVQDMDHENMFWYRQDPGLGLRLIYFSYDVKMKEKGDIPEGYSVSREKKERFSLILESASTNQTSMYLCASSPSGSNTGELFFGEGSRLTVL.

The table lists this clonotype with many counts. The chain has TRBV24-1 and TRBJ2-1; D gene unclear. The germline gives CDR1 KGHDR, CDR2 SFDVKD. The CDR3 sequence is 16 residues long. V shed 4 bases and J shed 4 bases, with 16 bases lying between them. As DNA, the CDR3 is TGTGCCACCAGTGACCACCTACAACTACAGTACAATGAGCAGTTCTTC. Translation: CATSDHLQLQYNEQFF.

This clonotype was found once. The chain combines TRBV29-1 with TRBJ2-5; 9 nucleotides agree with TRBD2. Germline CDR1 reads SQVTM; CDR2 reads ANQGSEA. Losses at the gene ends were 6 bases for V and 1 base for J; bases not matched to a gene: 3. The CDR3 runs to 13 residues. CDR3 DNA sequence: TGCAGCGTCGCGGGGGGGACCCAAGAGACCCAGTACTTC. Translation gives CSVAGGTQETQYF.

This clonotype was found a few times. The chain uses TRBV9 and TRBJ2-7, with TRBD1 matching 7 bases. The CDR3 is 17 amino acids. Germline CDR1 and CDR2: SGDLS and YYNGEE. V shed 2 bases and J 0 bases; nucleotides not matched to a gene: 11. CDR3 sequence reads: CASSVAPGQAFSYEQYF. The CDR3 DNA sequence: TGTGCCAGCAGCGTGGCTCCCGGACAGGCCTTCTCCTACGAGCAGTACTTC.

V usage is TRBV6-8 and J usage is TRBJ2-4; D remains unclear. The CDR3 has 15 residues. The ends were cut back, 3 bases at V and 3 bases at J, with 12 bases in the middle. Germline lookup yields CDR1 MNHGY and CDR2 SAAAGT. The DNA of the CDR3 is TGTGCCAGCAGTTATGTTGGCCTAGACAAAAACATTCAGTACTTC. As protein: CASSYVGLDKNIQYF.

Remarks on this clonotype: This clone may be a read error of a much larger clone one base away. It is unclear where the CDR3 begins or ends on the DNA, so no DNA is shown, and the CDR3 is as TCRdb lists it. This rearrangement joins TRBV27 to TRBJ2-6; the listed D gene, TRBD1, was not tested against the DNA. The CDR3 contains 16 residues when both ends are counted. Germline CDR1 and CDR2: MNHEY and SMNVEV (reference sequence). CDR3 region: CASSPLWGPGANVLIF.

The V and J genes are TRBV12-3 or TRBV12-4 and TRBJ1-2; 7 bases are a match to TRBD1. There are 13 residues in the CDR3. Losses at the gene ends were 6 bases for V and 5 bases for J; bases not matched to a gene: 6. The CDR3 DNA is TGTGCCAGCAGCCGGATGACAGGGTATGGCTACACCTTC. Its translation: CASSRMTGYGYTF.

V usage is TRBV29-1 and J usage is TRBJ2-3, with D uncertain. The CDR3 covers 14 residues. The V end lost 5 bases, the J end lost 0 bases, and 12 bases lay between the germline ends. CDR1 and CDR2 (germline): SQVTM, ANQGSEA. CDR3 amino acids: CSVLHPTSTDTQYF. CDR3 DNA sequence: TGCAGCGTTTTACACCCAACTAGCACAGATACGCAGTATTTT.

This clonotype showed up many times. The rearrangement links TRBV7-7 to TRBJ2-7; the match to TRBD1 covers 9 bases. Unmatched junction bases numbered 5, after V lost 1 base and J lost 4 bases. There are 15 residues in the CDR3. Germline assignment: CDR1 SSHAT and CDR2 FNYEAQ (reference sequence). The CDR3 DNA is TGTGCCAGCAGCTTAGAAGCGGGACAGGGATACGAGCAGTACTTC. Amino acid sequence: CASSLEAGQGYEQYF. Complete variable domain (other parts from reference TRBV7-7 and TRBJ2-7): GAGVSQSPRYKVTKRGQDVTLRCDPISSHATLYWYQQALGQGPEFLTYFNYEAQPDKSGLPSDRFSAERPEGSISTLTIQRTEQRDSAMYRCASSLEAGQGYEQYFGPGTRLTVT.

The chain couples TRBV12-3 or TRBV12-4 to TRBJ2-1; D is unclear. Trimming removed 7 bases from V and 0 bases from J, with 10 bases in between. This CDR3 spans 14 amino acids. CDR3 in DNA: TGTGCCAGCACTTCCCGCATCTCCTACAATGAGCAGTTCTTC. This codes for CASTSRISYNEQFF.

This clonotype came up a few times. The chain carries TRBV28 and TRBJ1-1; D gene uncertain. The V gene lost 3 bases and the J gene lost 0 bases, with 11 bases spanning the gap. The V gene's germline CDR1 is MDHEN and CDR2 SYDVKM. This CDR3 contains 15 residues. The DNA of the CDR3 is TGTGCCAGCAGTTTTTCCCGAAACTTGAACACTGAAGCTTTCTTT. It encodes CASSFSRNLNTEAFF.

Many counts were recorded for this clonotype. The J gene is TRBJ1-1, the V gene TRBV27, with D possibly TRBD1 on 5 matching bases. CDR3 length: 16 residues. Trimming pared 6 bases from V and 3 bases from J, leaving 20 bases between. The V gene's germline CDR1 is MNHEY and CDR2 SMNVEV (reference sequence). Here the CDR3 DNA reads TGTGCCAGCAGGGTTACTCTTGGGACTGCGTACACTGAAGCTTTCTTT. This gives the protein CASRVTLGTAYTEAFF.

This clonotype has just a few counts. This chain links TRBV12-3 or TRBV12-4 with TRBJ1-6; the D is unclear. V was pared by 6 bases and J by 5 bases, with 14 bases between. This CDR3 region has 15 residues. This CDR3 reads CASSSAQRDNSPLHF. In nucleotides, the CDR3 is TGTGCCAGCAGCTCCGCACAGCGGGATAATTCACCCCTCCACTTT.

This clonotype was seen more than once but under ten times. The CDR3 region is CASSLRAGGPRSTDTQYF. The CDR3 nucleotides are TGTGCCAGCAGTTTGCGAGCGGGGGGGCCGAGGAGCACAGATACGCAGTATTTT. The rearrangement uses TRBV28 and TRBJ2-3, with 10 positions matching TRBD2. Unmatched junction bases numbered 9, after V lost 3 bases and J lost 0 bases. The germline V gene has CDR1 MDHEN and CDR2 SYDVKM. CDR3 length equals 18 residues.

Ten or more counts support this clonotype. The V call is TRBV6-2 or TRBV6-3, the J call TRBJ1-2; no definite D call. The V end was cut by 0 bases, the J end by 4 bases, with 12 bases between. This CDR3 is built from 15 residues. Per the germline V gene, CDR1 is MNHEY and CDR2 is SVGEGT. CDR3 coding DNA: TGTGCCAGCAGTTACTCGAAGTTATCAGCCTATGGCTACACCTTC. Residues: CASSYSKLSAYGYTF.

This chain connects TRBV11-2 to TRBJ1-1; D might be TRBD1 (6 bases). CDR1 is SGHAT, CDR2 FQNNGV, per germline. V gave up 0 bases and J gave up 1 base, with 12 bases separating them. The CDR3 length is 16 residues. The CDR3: CASSLDFDRRNTEAFF. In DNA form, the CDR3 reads TGTGCCAGCAGCTTAGATTTCGACAGGCGGAACACTGAAGCTTTCTTT.

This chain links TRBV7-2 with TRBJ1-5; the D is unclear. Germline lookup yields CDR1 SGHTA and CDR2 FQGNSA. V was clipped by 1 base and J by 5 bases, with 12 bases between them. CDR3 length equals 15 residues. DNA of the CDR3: TGTGCCAGCAGCTTAGGGTTACGGGTGGATCAGCCCCAGCATTTT. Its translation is CASSLGLRVDQPQHF.

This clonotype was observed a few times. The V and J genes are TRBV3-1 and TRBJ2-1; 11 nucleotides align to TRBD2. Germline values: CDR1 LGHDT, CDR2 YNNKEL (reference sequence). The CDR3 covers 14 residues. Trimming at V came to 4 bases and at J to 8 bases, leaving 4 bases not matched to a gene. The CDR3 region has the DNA TGTGCCAGCAGCCTTAGCGGGGGGGGTGATGAGCAGTTCTTC. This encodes CASSLSGGGDEQFF.

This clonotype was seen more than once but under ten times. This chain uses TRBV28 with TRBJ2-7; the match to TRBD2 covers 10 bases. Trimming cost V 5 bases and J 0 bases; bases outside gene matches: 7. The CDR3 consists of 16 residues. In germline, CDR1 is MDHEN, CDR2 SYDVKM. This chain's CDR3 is CASSRRLAGNSYEQYF. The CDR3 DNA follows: TGTGCCAGCAGTAGGAGACTAGCGGGCAACTCCTACGAGCAGTACTTC. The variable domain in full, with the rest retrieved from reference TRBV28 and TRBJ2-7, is DVKVTQSSRYLVKRTGEKVFLECVQDMDHENMFWYRQDPGLGLRLIYFSYDVKMKEKGDIPEGYSVSREKKERFSLILESASTNQTSMYLCASSRRLAGNSYEQYFGPGTRLTVT.